This T cell receptor (beta chain) stems from a study of T-cell reconstitution after alpha-beta-depleted transplantation in children. This sample's TCRbeta library carried unique molecular identifier barcodes. Each CDR3 protein is one row after TCRdb ran MiXCR on the PCR reads. The table lists approximately 240,000 distinct CDR3 sequences, about 9.2% of them singletons. This clonotype was counted many times. Trimming removed 1 base from V and 2 bases from J, with 10 bases in between. From germline, CDR1 is SGHTA and CDR2 FQGNSA. The CDR3 loop spans 15 amino acids. Sample: PBMCs from the stem cell graft donor, taken from the stem cell graft. This chain links TRBV7-2 with TRBJ2-3, with no clear D. The clonotype originates from a human donor who donated a stem cell graft to a child with acute lymphoblastic leukemia. The CDR3: CASSLEGRVTDTQYF. The CDR3 region has the DNA TGTGCCAGCAGCTTAGAGGGTCGTGTCACAGATACGCAGTATTTT.